One and the same sample provided the 32 T cell receptor beta chains below, sequenced in a study. In TCRdb, the 5' RACE reads were re-called with MiXCR into one record per CDR3 protein. This sample has roughly 10,000 distinct CDR3 sequences, with 27% found just once. Cells sorted as Tregs were CD4+, CD25+ and CD127-/low. Sequencing was carried out using Tregs sorted from a lymph node. Receptors were obtained from a female donor with breast cancer.

This chain connects TRBV2 to TRBJ1-1; D is ambiguous. The germline V and J ends were trimmed by 3 bases and 6 bases, with 17 bases remaining between them. CDR1 SNHLY and CDR2 FYNNEI come from the germline V gene. The CDR3 loop spans 15 amino acids. This CDR3 is CASSERPSGNAEAFF. In DNA, the CDR3 is TGTGCCAGCAGTGAGAGGCCGAGCGGAAACGCTGAAGCTTTCTTT.

This clonotype was found many times. A read error may explain this, as a much larger clone is one base away. The missing conserved phenylalanine or tryptophan at the end of this CDR3 makes a read error likely. The chain couples TRBV20-1 to TRBJ2-5; TRBD1 agrees at 9 bases. CDR1 is DFQATT and CDR2 is SNEGSKA in the germline V gene (reference sequence). With 6 bases clipped from V and 4 bases from J, the junction kept 3 bases outside the gene matches. The length of the CDR3 is 12 residues. CDR3 sequence reads: CSARQGGETQYL. CDR3 sequence (DNA): TGCAGTGCGAGACAGGGGGGAGAGACCCAGTACCTC.

The chain links TRBV7-9 to TRBJ2-1; 14 nucleotides line up with TRBD2. This CDR3 is 21 amino acids long. From germline, CDR1 is SEHNR and CDR2 FQNEAQ (reference sequence). After removal of 2 bases from V and 3 bases from J, the junction contained 15 bases not matched to a gene. The CDR3 coding sequence is TGTGCCAGCAGCTTATTCTTGCCGAGACTAGCGGGAGGGCTGAGCTACAATGAGCAGTTCTTC. This gives the protein CASSLFLPRLAGGLSYNEQFF. The full variable domain, rest sourced from reference TRBV7-9 and TRBJ2-1, is DTGVSQNPRHKITKRGQNVTFRCDPISEHNRLYWYRQTLGQGPEFLTYFQNEAQLEKSRLLSDRFSAERPKGSFSTLEIQRTEQGDSAMYLCASSLFLPRLAGGLSYNEQFFGPGTRLTVL.

J is TRBJ1-1 and V is TRBV5-1; TRBD1 aligns across 8 bases. The CDR3 has 17 amino acids. CDR1 is SGHRS, CDR2 YFSETQ, per germline. V lost 1 base, J lost 0 bases, and 8 bases stayed unmatched. CDR3 sequence: CASSLYRGEPLNTEAFF. The CDR3 DNA is TGCGCCAGCAGCTTGTACAGGGGGGAGCCTTTGAACACTGAAGCTTTCTTT.

The table lists this clonotype with many counts. The chain combines TRBV2 with TRBJ2-1; 8 bases fit TRBD2. V dropped 6 bases and J dropped 5; count of bases not matched to a gene: 3. The CDR3 loop spans 13 amino acids. From germline, CDR1 is SNHLY and CDR2 FYNNEI. The DNA of the CDR3 is TGTGCCAGCAGGAGCGGGAGAAACAATGAGCAGTTCTTC. Amino acid sequence: CASRSGRNNEQFF. Variable domain in full (rest from reference TRBV2 and TRBJ2-1): EPEVTQTPSHQVTQMGQEVILRCVPISNHLYFYWYRQILGQKVEFLVSFYNNEISEKSEIFDDQFSVERPDGSNFTLKIRSTKLEDSAMYFCASRSGRNNEQFFGPGTRLTVL.

By sample share, this clonotype is medium-sized. This sequence joins TRBV5-5 and TRBJ2-7; no clear D. CDR1 is SGHKS and CDR2 is YYEKEE in the germline V gene (reference sequence). The CDR3 runs 15 residues. Between the trimmed V and J ends, which lost 0 bases and 5 bases, there was a span of 15 bases. CDR3 nucleotide sequence: TGTGCCAGCAGCTTGGACGGATCCCGGATGAACGAGCAGTACTTC. Amino acid sequence: CASSLDGSRMNEQYF.

About this clonotype: A read error is possible here, since a much larger clone lies one base away. The rearrangement joins TRBV7-3 to TRBJ2-2; D not resolved. CDR3 length: 13 amino acids. Looked up from germline, CDR1 is SGHTA and CDR2 is FQGTGA. Trimming removed 2 bases at V and 6 bases at J, with 7 bases between. CDR3 sequence: CASSLSSSGELFF. The DNA of the CDR3 is TGTGCCAGCAGCTTATCTTCGTCCGGGGAGCTGTTTTTT. Filled out from reference TRBV7-3 and TRBJ2-2, the complete variable domain reads GAGVSQTPSNKVTEKGKYVELRCDPISGHTALYWYRQSLGQGPEFLIYFQGTGAADDSGLPNDRFFAVRPEGSVSTLKIQRTERGDSAVYLCASSLSSSGELFFGEGSRLTVL.

This clonotype appeared a single time. The junction shows a germline mismatch at one end, possibly a read error. V gene TRBV7-8 combines with J gene TRBJ2-7; D gene ambiguous. This CDR3 has 12 amino acids. The V gene's germline CDR1 is SGHVS and CDR2 FQNEAQ. This CDR3 is CASSPLSYERYF. CDR3 DNA sequence: TGTGCCAGCAGCCCCTTATCCTACGAGCGGTACTTC.

This clonotype was counted between two and nine times. The chain recombines TRBV7-9 with TRBJ2-1, with no clear D. CDR3 length: 15 amino acids. Looked up from germline, CDR1 is SEHNR and CDR2 is FQNEAQ (reference sequence). The V gene lost 2 bases and the J gene lost 0 bases, with 8 bases spanning the gap. In DNA form, the CDR3 reads TGTGCCAGCAGCTTAACGGGTAGCTCCTACAATGAGCAGTTCTTC. This gives the protein CASSLTGSSYNEQFF. The whole variable domain, remainder taken from reference TRBV7-9 and TRBJ2-1, is DTGVSQNPRHKITKRGQNVTFRCDPISEHNRLYWYRQTLGQGPEFLTYFQNEAQLEKSRLLSDRFSAERPKGSFSTLEIQRTEQGDSAMYLCASSLTGSSYNEQFFGPGTRLTVL.

This clonotype is classed as medium-sized. This rearrangement joins TRBV20-1 to TRBJ2-1; D might be TRBD2 (7 bases). CDR1 DFQATT and CDR2 SNEGSKA come from the germline V gene (reference sequence). Trimming removed 1 base from V and 9 bases from J, with 19 bases in between. The CDR3 sequence is 15 residues long. The CDR3: CSARGLSRGAGEQFF. CDR3 DNA: TGCAGTGCTAGAGGCCTATCTCGGGGGGCGGGTGAGCAGTTCTTC.

J is TRBJ2-2 and V is TRBV6-1, with D maybe TRBD1 (6 bases). This CDR3 is 14 amino acids long. V gave up 7 bases and J gave up 1 base, with 10 bases separating them. Germline V lookup: CDR1 MNHNS, CDR2 SASEGT. For the CDR3, the DNA is TGTGCCAGCACCTTGACAGGGAACACCGGGGAGCTGTTTTTT. Encoded protein: CASTLTGNTGELFF.

This clonotype is medium-sized in the sample. As DNA, the CDR3 is TGCGCCAGCAGCTTGGAGGGCTATGGCTACACCTTC. This gives the protein CASSLEGYGYTF. The rearrangement links TRBV5-1 to TRBJ1-2; D remains unclear. CDR1 SGHRS and CDR2 YFSETQ come from the germline V gene. Trimming removed 0 bases at V and 4 bases at J, with 4 bases between. The CDR3 is 12 amino acids. The variable domain in full, with the rest retrieved from reference TRBV5-1 and TRBJ1-2, is KAGVTQTPRYLIKTRGQQVTLSCSPISGHRSVSWYQQTPGQGLQFLFEYFSETQRNKGNFPGRFSGRQFSNSRSEMNVSTLELGDSALYLCASSLEGYGYTFGSGTRLTVV.

This clonotype came up once. The junction departs from the called germline gene at one end, perhaps through a read error. The rearrangement joins TRBV28 to TRBJ1-1; 7 nucleotides agree with TRBD1. The CDR3 runs to 12 residues. CDR1 and CDR2 from the germline V gene are MDHEN and SYDVKM. CDR3 amino acids: CASSYRGTEASF. CDR3 nucleotide sequence: TGTGCCAGCAGCTACAGGGGAACTGAAGCTTCCTTT. The variable domain in full, with the rest retrieved from reference TRBV28 and TRBJ1-1, is DVKVTQSSRYLVKRTGEKVFLECVQDMDHENMFWYRQDPGLGLRLIYFSYDVKMKEKGDIPEGYSVSREKKERFSLILESASTNQTSMYLCASSYRGTEASFGQGTRLTVV.

By proportion, this clonotype is medium-sized (0.01 to 0.1%). The chain combines TRBV6-6 with TRBJ1-1, with TRBD1 matching over 8 bases. The CDR3 runs 14 residues. Germline CDR1 is MNHNY and CDR2 is SVGAGI (reference sequence). V trimming: 5 bases; J trimming: 1 base; junction bases outside the gene matches: 3. CDR3 nucleotides: TGTGCCAGCAGTCCCGGGACAGGGAACACTGAAGCTTTCTTT. Encoded protein: CASSPGTGNTEAFF.

A word on this clonotype: One end of the junction fails to match germline, which may point to a read error. The V call is TRBV5-1, the J call TRBJ2-4; D remains ambiguous. CDR3 size: 14 residues. Looked up from germline, CDR1 is SGHRS and CDR2 is YFSETQ. CDR3: CASSLDHNLNMQYF. The CDR3 coding sequence is TGCGCCAGCAGCTTGGATCATAACTTAAACATGCAGTACTTC.

By share of the sample, this clonotype is medium-sized. V usage is TRBV24-1 and J usage is TRBJ1-2, with 8 bases aligning to TRBD1. V dropped 3 bases and J dropped 7; count of bases not matched to a gene: 15. The length of the CDR3 is 17 residues. The germline gives CDR1 KGHDR, CDR2 SFDVKD. CDR3 DNA: TGTGCCACCAGTGATCCGACCTCGACAGGGGTTGAATCTGGCTACACCTTC. Translating gives CATSDPTSTGVESGYTF.

The DNA of the CDR3 is TGTGCCAGCAGCTTAGATCAGGGGCACAATGAGCAGTTCTTC. This gives the protein CASSLDQGHNEQFF. This rearrangement joins TRBV7-9 to TRBJ2-1; a weak D match, TRBD1 (6 bases). The CDR3 contains 14 residues. Looked up from germline, CDR1 is SEHNR and CDR2 is FQNEAQ (reference sequence). V was cut by 1 base and J by 5 bases, with 9 bases left in between.

This clonotype was counted at least ten times. V and J are TRBV25-1 and TRBJ2-1; the D gene is possibly TRBD2 (6 bases). There are 16 residues in the CDR3. The germline V gene has CDR1 MGHDK and CDR2 SYGVNS. Trimming stripped 4 bases from V and 10 bases from J, with 23 bases between. The CDR3 sequence: CASSGLWLEGWREQFF. Here the CDR3 DNA reads TGTGCCAGCAGTGGCCTCTGGTTGGAGGGTTGGAGGGAGCAGTTCTTC.

This clonotype was counted a few times. This chain connects TRBV5-1 to TRBJ2-7; a weak D match, TRBD2 (6 bases). Trimming took 1 base from V and 3 from J, leaving 14 bases between them. There are 15 residues in the CDR3. Germline V gives CDR1 SGHRS, CDR2 YFSETQ. This chain's CDR3 is CASSLTSSAIYEQYF. CDR3 bases: TGCGCCAGCAGCTTGACGTCTAGCGCGATCTACGAGCAGTACTTC.

This chain joins TRBV7-6 and TRBJ2-7; D is perhaps TRBD1 or TRBD2 (5 bases each). The CDR3 sequence is 13 residues long. V lost 3 bases to trimming and J lost 2 bases, with 8 bases between them. The germline V gene has CDR1 SGHVS and CDR2 FNYEAQ. CDR3 loop: CASSLQGAYEQYF. CDR3 DNA sequence: TGTGCCAGCAGCTTGCAGGGAGCCTACGAGCAGTACTTC.

This clonotype is medium-sized (0.01 to 0.1%) within its sample. This sequence joins TRBV10-3 and TRBJ2-7, with no clear D. The CDR3 has 10 amino acids. Trimming pared 3 bases from V and 6 bases from J, leaving 3 bases between. Germline CDR1 is ENHRY and CDR2 is SYGVKD. CDR3: CAISEGEQYF. The CDR3, as DNA: TGTGCCATCAGTGAAGGCGAGCAGTACTTC.

For this clonotype: Compared with germline, one end of the junction differs, possibly owing to a read error. V and J are TRBV5-1 and TRBJ2-1; possibly TRBD2 for D (5 bases). The CDR3 sequence is 16 residues long. Per the germline V gene, CDR1 is SGHRS and CDR2 is YFSETQ. CDR3 DNA sequence: TGCGCCTGCAGCTTCCAGACTACCTCTATCTCCAATGAGCAGTTTTTC. Translation gives CACSFQTTSISNEQFF.

This clonotype has a count of ten or more. A much more abundant neighbour one base away suggests this may be a read error. The chain employs TRBV10-3 and TRBJ2-7; D call uncertain. The ends were cut back, 4 bases at V and 1 base at J, with 8 bases in the middle. There are 13 residues in the CDR3. Germline V lookup: CDR1 ENHRY, CDR2 SYGVKD. As DNA, the CDR3 is TGTGCCATCAGTGTTGGCGCATCCTACGAGCAGTACTTC. Its protein product is CAISVGASYEQYF.

In its sample, this clonotype was seen a few times. The V call is TRBV9, the J call TRBJ1-2; D gene uncertain. The CDR3 covers 15 residues. Between the trimmed V and J ends, which lost 0 bases and 5 bases, there was a span of 14 bases. CDR1 is SGDLS, CDR2 YYNGEE, per germline. The chain's CDR3 is CASSVGTEFFYGYTF. In DNA, the CDR3 is TGTGCCAGCAGCGTAGGAACGGAGTTCTTTTATGGCTACACCTTC.

This clonotype was seen ten or more times. V usage is TRBV5-1 and J usage is TRBJ1-4; D is possibly TRBD1 (6 bases). Germline CDR1 SGHRS, CDR2 YFSETQ. The CDR3 is 16 residues long. V dropped 3 bases and J dropped 2 bases, with 14 bases sitting between them. CDR3 region: CASSSQGTSTNEKLFF. In DNA form, the CDR3 reads TGCGCCAGCAGCTCCCAGGGGACCTCTACTAATGAAAAACTGTTTTTT.

Regarding this clonotype: Mismatch with germline at one junction end may stem from a read error. The chain has TRBV15 and TRBJ1-5; D is possibly TRBD1 (6 bases). This CDR3 contains 17 residues. Germline CDR1 is LNHNV and CDR2 is YYDKDF (reference sequence). This CDR3 reads CVTSRSTGNYSNQPQHF. The CDR3 region has the DNA TGTGTCACCAGCAGATCAACAGGGAATTATAGCAATCAGCCCCAGCATTTT.

The chain combines TRBV24-1 with TRBJ1-1, with unresolved D. Germline V gene data show CDR1 as KGHDR and CDR2 as SFDVKD. The CDR3 has 12 amino acids. Trimming cost V 0 bases and J 4 bases, with 2 bases left between them. The CDR3 spells CATSDLCTEAFF. CDR3 nucleotide sequence: TGTGCCACCAGTGATTTGTGCACTGAAGCTTTCTTT.

This clonotype was observed at least ten times. CDR3 coding DNA: TGCGCCAGCAGCTTGGATCCCCTAGCGGGAGGCGTCAGTGAGCAGTTCTTC. It codes for CASSLDPLAGGVSEQFF. The chain employs TRBV5-1 and TRBJ2-1; 11 bases fit TRBD2. The CDR3 loop spans 17 amino acids. Germline CDR1 SGHRS, CDR2 YFSETQ. The trim removed 0 bases at V and 9 bases at J, leaving 11 bases unmatched.

The table lists this clonotype with many counts. The genes are TRBV4-1 and TRBJ1-5, with D tentatively TRBD1 (5 bases). CDR1 MGHRA and CDR2 YSYEKL come from the germline V gene. Trimming stripped 3 bases from V and 0 bases from J, with 12 bases between. CDR3 length equals 16 residues. CDR3 DNA sequence: TGCGCCAGCAGCCACCGGGCAGGGTTTAGCAATCAGCCCCAGCATTTT. This encodes CASSHRAGFSNQPQHF.

Ten or more counts support this clonotype. The rearrangement uses TRBV7-2 and TRBJ2-1; D ambiguous. Per germline, CDR1 SGHTA and CDR2 FQGNSA. Trimming shortened V by 5 bases and J by 4 bases, and 6 bases separated the two germline ends. This CDR3 region has 12 residues. The DNA for the CDR3 is TGTGCCAGCAGCCGATCTTACAATGAGCAGTTCTTC. As protein: CASSRSYNEQFF.

The sample holds many counts of this clonotype. The gene calls are TRBV20-1 and TRBJ1-2; perhaps TRBD1 as D (5 bases). CDR1 DFQATT and CDR2 SNEGSKA come from the germline V gene (reference sequence). CDR3 length: 14 amino acids. Trimming stripped 3 bases from V and 6 bases from J, with 17 bases between. Here the CDR3 reads CSARARWQGHGYTF. CDR3 bases: TGCAGTGCTAGGGCCCGGTGGCAGGGCCATGGCTACACCTTC.

The chain carries TRBV13 and TRBJ1-2, with D possibly being TRBD1 (5 bases). The CDR3 length is 15 residues. The V gene's germline CDR1 is PRHDT and CDR2 FYEKMQ (reference sequence). V shed 7 bases and J shed 2 bases, with 17 bases lying between them. CDR3 DNA: TGTGCCAGCACCTTTCGGGGACTGATAAACTATGGCTACACCTTC. Protein sequence: CASTFRGLINYGYTF. Looking up the rest from reference TRBV13 and TRBJ1-2 gives the full variable domain: AAGVIQSPRHLIKEKRETATLKCYPIPRHDTVYWYQQGPGQDPQFLISFYEKMQSDKGSIPDRFSAQQFSDYHSELNMSSLELGDSALYFCASTFRGLINYGYTFGSGTRLTVV.